This T cell receptor beta chain stems from a study of PD-L1 blockade in urothelial cancer. Study-level information: Researchers looked at the blood 3 weeks (second dose) and 6 weeks after treatment began. Notes on the study in general: Lower than median blood TCR clonality before treatment predicted better survival.

Time point of the sample: pretreatment peripheral blood. The protocol was immunoSEQ multiplex PCR, while the TCRdb copy is restricted to in-frame clones and leaves out a portion. This table has tens of thousands of clones, approximately 87% appearing once. As to this clone: Its specificity is unknown.

Germline lookup yields CDR1 MGHDK and CDR2 SYGVNS. This CDR3 has 16 amino acids. V gave up 1 base and J gave up 0 bases, with 12 bases separating them. The sequence derives from a man aged 55 to 70 with urothelial cancer. V usage is TRBV25-1 and J usage is TRBJ1-1; maybe TRBD1 (5 bases). The material was PBMCs, obtained around atezolizumab (anti-PD-L1) treatment. CDR3 region: CASSELRSGMNTEAFF. The CDR3 nucleotides are TGTGCCAGCAGTGAATTGCGGTCAGGGATGAACACTGAAGCTTTCTTT.